The 25 T cell receptor beta chains below all came from one sample that was sequenced in a study of T-cell reconstitution after alpha-beta-depleted transplantation in children. Unique molecular identifiers were used to barcode this TCRbeta library. TCRdb fed the PCR reads into MiXCR, producing one record per CDR3 protein. This sample has approximately 4,000 distinct CDR3 sequences, with 9.1% found just once. The starting material was PBMCs, mostly from graft donor cells, obtained 180 days after TCRalphabeta/CD19-depleted stem cell transplant. The receptors come from a male patient between 2 and 15 years old who had a stem cell transplant for acute lymphoblastic leukemia, so the T cells may come from the graft donor.

In this sample, this clonotype is medium-sized (0.01 to 0.1%). The V call is TRBV7-2, the J call TRBJ2-3; D is uncertain. Per the germline V gene, CDR1 is SGHTA and CDR2 is FQGNSA. This CDR3 has 13 residues. V lost 6 bases to trimming and J lost 0 bases, with 7 bases between them. CDR3 region: CASRRTSTDTQYF. In nucleotides, the CDR3 is TGTGCCAGCAGGAGAACTAGCACAGATACGCAGTATTTT.

This clonotype was detected ten times or more. The chain employs TRBV25-1 and TRBJ2-5; no reliable D call. CDR3 length equals 14 residues. V was clipped by 1 base and J by 5 bases, with 11 bases between them. Germline V gives CDR1 MGHDK, CDR2 SYGVNS. For the CDR3, the DNA is TGTGCCAGCAGTGAATGGCAGGTTTACGAGACCCAGTACTTC. Encoded protein: CASSEWQVYETQYF.

This clonotype showed up many times. This rearrangement joins TRBV11-3 to TRBJ1-3, with a weak D call TRBD1 (5 bases). Trimming took 1 base from V and 0 from J, leaving 10 bases between them. This CDR3 spans 16 amino acids. Germline V gene sequence: CDR1 SGHNT, CDR2 YENEEA. The CDR3 DNA follows: TGTGCCAGCAGCTTAGGGGACTCCTACTCTGGAAACACCATATATTTT. As protein: CASSLGDSYSGNTIYF.

This clonotype was recorded at least ten times. The chain employs TRBV7-2 and TRBJ2-5, with 7 bases that match TRBD2. CDR3 length equals 13 residues. The V and J ends lost 1 base and 5 bases, in that order; junction bases with no gene match: 1. Germline-derived CDR1 and CDR2 are SGHTA and FQGNSA. The CDR3 coding sequence is TGTGCCAGCAGCTTAGGGACTAGGGAGACCCAGTACTTC. It translates to CASSLGTRETQYF. Full variable domain (rest looked up from reference TRBV7-2 and TRBJ2-5): GAGVSQSPSNKVTEKGKDVELRCDPISGHTALYWYRQSLGQGLEFLIYFQGNSAPDKSGLPSDRFSAERTGGSVSTLTIQRTQQEDSAVYLCASSLGTRETQYFGPGTRLLVL.

This clonotype was recorded at least ten times. The genes are TRBV6-5 and TRBJ2-2; D is perhaps TRBD1 (6 bases). CDR3 size: 17 residues. V was pared by 0 bases and J by 1 base, with 12 bases between. Per germline, CDR1 MNHEY and CDR2 SVGAGI. CDR3 amino acids: CASSYSGRGWNTGELFF. The CDR3 DNA follows: TGTGCCAGCAGTTACTCGGGCAGGGGATGGAACACCGGGGAGCTGTTTTTT.

This clonotype was observed at least ten times. This rearrangement joins TRBV6-1 to TRBJ1-5; D unclear. V dropped 3 bases and J dropped 6 bases, with 12 bases sitting between them. CDR3 length: 14 amino acids. Germline V lookup: CDR1 MNHNS, CDR2 SASEGT. CDR3 region: CASSDGWFAQPQHF. The DNA for the CDR3 is TGTGCCAGCAGTGACGGGTGGTTCGCTCAGCCCCAGCATTTT.

The chain combines TRBV5-1 with TRBJ2-2; D remains ambiguous. The CDR3 totals 14 residues. The ends were cut back, 2 bases at V and 1 base at J, with 6 bases in the middle. Germline V CDR1 and CDR2: SGHRS, YFSETQ. The CDR3 loop is CASSLQRNTGELFF. CDR3 DNA sequence: TGCGCCAGCAGCTTACAGAGGAACACCGGGGAGCTGTTTTTT.

This clonotype was seen repeatedly, ten times or more. This chain uses TRBV5-1 with TRBJ2-1; 9 positions match TRBD2. Germline V lookup: CDR1 SGHRS, CDR2 YFSETQ. This CDR3 is built from 16 residues. V was clipped by 2 bases and J by 8 bases; unmatched bases: 11. This CDR3 reads CASSFDHSGSMDEQFF. CDR3 in DNA: TGCGCCAGCAGCTTTGATCATAGCGGGAGTATGGATGAGCAGTTCTTC.

The J gene is TRBJ2-2, the V gene TRBV4-2; 7 bases map to TRBD1. Germline CDR1 LGHNA, CDR2 YNFKEQ. The CDR3 has 18 residues. V trimming: 0 bases; J trimming: 1 base; junction bases outside the gene matches: 8. The CDR3 coding sequence is TGTGCCAGCAGCCAAGATTGGGGATCAGGGGGGAACACCGGGGAGCTGTTTTTT. Its protein product is CASSQDWGSGGNTGELFF.

This clonotype was recorded at least ten times. This chain links TRBV10-3 with TRBJ2-7; D may be TRBD2 (6 bases). Germline-derived CDR1 and CDR2 are ENHRY and SYGVKD. The CDR3 has 14 residues. V was pared by 9 bases and J by 7 bases, with 22 bases between. The chain's CDR3 is CAIRSGPGAGEQYF. The CDR3 nucleotides are TGTGCCATACGATCGGGCCCCGGCGCGGGGGAGCAGTACTTC.

This clonotype was counted many times. The DNA of the CDR3 is TGTGCCAGCAGCTTAGAATCCTTTGGGGAAAGTGGAGCTTTCTTT. Translating gives CASSLESFGESGAFF. The chain links TRBV7-6 to TRBJ1-1, with unresolved D. CDR3 size: 15 residues. CDR1 is SGHVS, CDR2 FNYEAQ, per germline. V was trimmed by 1 base and J by 10 bases, leaving 19 bases between them.

This clonotype was seen repeatedly, ten times or more. This chain uses TRBV11-1 with TRBJ2-3, with no clear D. The CDR3 runs 18 residues. The ends were cut back, 0 bases at V and 0 bases at J, with 16 bases in the middle. CDR1 SGHAT and CDR2 FQDESV come from the germline V gene (reference sequence). CDR3 in DNA: TGTGCCAGCAGCTTAGCGGGATCCGCACTAACTAGCACAGATACGCAGTATTTT. Translated: CASSLAGSALTSTDTQYF.

Many counts were recorded for this clonotype. The rearrangement links TRBV7-2 to TRBJ2-7; D is uncertain. The ends were cut back, 1 base at V and 2 bases at J, with 9 bases in the middle. Germline V gene data show CDR1 as SGHTA and CDR2 as FQGNSA. The CDR3 length is 14 residues. For the CDR3, the DNA is TGTGCCAGCAGCTTAGTCCGGGCCGCCTACGAGCAGTACTTC. This gives the protein CASSLVRAAYEQYF. Drawing the rest from reference TRBV7-2 and TRBJ2-7, the complete variable domain is GAGVSQSPSNKVTEKGKDVELRCDPISGHTALYWYRQSLGQGLEFLIYFQGNSAPDKSGLPSDRFSAERTGGSVSTLTIQRTQQEDSAVYLCASSLVRAAYEQYFGPGTRLTVT.

In its sample, this clonotype was seen many times. In DNA form, the CDR3 reads TGTGCCAGCAGTCCGGACTGGGGGTGGGAGACCCAGTACTTC. Protein sequence: CASSPDWGWETQYF. The V gene is TRBV6-2 or TRBV6-3, the J gene TRBJ2-5; tentatively, D is TRBD1 or TRBD2 (5 bases each). V was pared by 5 bases and J by 5 bases, with 15 bases between. Germline V gene data show CDR1 as MNHEY and CDR2 as SVGEGT. This CDR3 is 14 amino acids long.

At least ten counts were recorded for this clonotype. DNA for the CDR3: TGTGCCAGCAGTCGACGAGGGGTGCGGACCTACGAGCAGTACTTC. Translating gives CASSRRGVRTYEQYF. The chain recombines TRBV7-9 with TRBJ2-7; TRBD1 or TRBD2 may be the D gene (5 bases each). The germline gives CDR1 SEHNR, CDR2 FQNEAQ (reference sequence). The CDR3 has 15 residues. V lost 6 bases, J lost 2 bases, and 17 bases lay in between.

This clonotype occurred many times. In DNA form, the CDR3 reads TGTGCCAGCAGAGAACGTCAGGGGGCTGGCTATGGCTACACCTTC. Its protein is CASRERQGAGYGYTF. The chain carries TRBV12-3 or TRBV12-4 and TRBJ1-2; TRBD1 agrees at 8 bases. V trimming: 6 bases; J trimming: 4 bases; junction bases outside the gene matches: 10. The CDR3 covers 15 residues.

This clonotype was detected many times. This chain joins TRBV20-1 and TRBJ1-6, with 9 bases that match TRBD1. V shed 2 bases and J 1 base; nucleotides not matched to a gene: 15. Germline V gene sequence: CDR1 DFQATT, CDR2 SNEGSKA (reference sequence). This CDR3 has 20 residues. The CDR3 here is CSARNIKPGQGSSYNSPLHF. The CDR3 DNA reads TGCAGTGCTAGAAACATTAAACCGGGACAGGGTTCTTCCTATAATTCACCCCTCCACTTT.

This clonotype was counted many times. The V and J genes are TRBV20-1 and TRBJ1-2; TRBD1 matches at 10 bases. In germline, CDR1 is DFQATT, CDR2 SNEGSKA (reference sequence). Trimming removed 7 bases from V and 6 bases from J; junction bases left unmatched: 8. The CDR3 sequence is 13 residues long. The CDR3 DNA reads TGCAGTGTACGACAGGGGGCAGAACATGGCTACACCTTC. It yields the protein CSVRQGAEHGYTF.

There are many counts of this clonotype. The rearrangement uses TRBV2 and TRBJ2-7; weak D call: TRBD1 (5 bases). CDR3 size: 12 residues. The ends were cut back, 6 bases at V and 3 bases at J, with 9 bases in the middle. CDR1 and CDR2 from the germline V gene are SNHLY and FYNNEI. CDR3 nucleotides: TGTGCCAGCAGGCTCAGGGTCTACGAGCAGTACTTC. Amino acid sequence: CASRLRVYEQYF.

This clonotype qualifies as medium-sized. The chain carries TRBV19 and TRBJ2-7; 7 positions match TRBD2. Germline CDR1 LNHDA, CDR2 SQIVND (reference sequence). V was clipped by 11 bases and J by 3 bases; unmatched bases: 4. This CDR3 is built from 11 residues. The CDR3 coding sequence is TGTGCCTGCAGCGGGAACTACGAGCAGTACTTC. Translated: CACSGNYEQYF. The whole variable domain, remainder taken from reference TRBV19 and TRBJ2-7, is DGGITQSPKYLFRKEGQNVTLSCEQNLNHDAMYWYRQDPGQGLRLIYYSQIVNDFQKGDIAEGYSVSREKKESFPLTVTSAQKNPTAFYLCACSGNYEQYFGPGTRLTVT.

This clonotype appeared many times. The genes are TRBV2 and TRBJ1-3; D gene ambiguous. The germline V and J ends were trimmed by 2 bases and 0 bases, with 17 bases remaining between them. Per germline, CDR1 SNHLY and CDR2 FYNNEI. The CDR3 contains 18 residues. The CDR3 DNA follows: TGTGCCAGCAGTGAATTTCTCAGGACCCTAACCTCTGGAAACACCATATATTTT. This codes for CASSEFLRTLTSGNTIYF.

By sample fraction, this clonotype is medium-sized. V gene TRBV10-3 combines with J gene TRBJ2-7; perhaps TRBD2 as D (5 bases). The germline V gene encodes CDR1 ENHRY and CDR2 SYGVKD. The V and J ends lost 11 bases and 3 bases respectively, with 17 bases between them. This CDR3 is 13 amino acids long. In nucleotides, the CDR3 is TGTGCCGCAGGACTCCCAGAGAACTACGAGCAGTACTTC. It codes for CAAGLPENYEQYF.

This clonotype was seen at least ten times. V gene TRBV20-1 combines with J gene TRBJ2-5; 10 nucleotides match TRBD2. The CDR3 totals 15 residues. Germline-derived CDR1 and CDR2 are DFQATT and SNEGSKA (reference sequence). Trimming cost V 0 bases and J 3 bases; bases outside gene matches: 4. Here the CDR3 reads CSARDPAGGKETQYF. The CDR3 coding sequence is TGCAGTGCTAGAGATCCAGCGGGAGGGAAAGAGACCCAGTACTTC.

This clonotype was counted at least ten times. The genes are TRBV12-3 or TRBV12-4 and TRBJ2-5; the match to TRBD2 covers 8 bases. The CDR3 length is 16 residues. The V and J ends lost 7 bases and 0 bases, in that order; junction bases with no gene match: 10. The CDR3 is CASKAPGGENQETQYF. The CDR3 DNA follows: TGTGCCAGCAAGGCTCCCGGGGGGGAAAACCAAGAGACCCAGTACTTC.

In its sample, this clonotype was seen many times. V usage is TRBV9 and J usage is TRBJ2-7; 9 positions agree with TRBD1. This CDR3 spans 13 amino acids. Trimming at V came to 3 bases and at J to 2 bases, leaving 0 bases not matched to a gene. Germline CDR1 SGDLS, CDR2 YYNGEE. CDR3 in DNA: TGTGCCAGCAGCGGACAGGGGGCCTACGAGCAGTACTTC. Its translation: CASSGQGAYEQYF.